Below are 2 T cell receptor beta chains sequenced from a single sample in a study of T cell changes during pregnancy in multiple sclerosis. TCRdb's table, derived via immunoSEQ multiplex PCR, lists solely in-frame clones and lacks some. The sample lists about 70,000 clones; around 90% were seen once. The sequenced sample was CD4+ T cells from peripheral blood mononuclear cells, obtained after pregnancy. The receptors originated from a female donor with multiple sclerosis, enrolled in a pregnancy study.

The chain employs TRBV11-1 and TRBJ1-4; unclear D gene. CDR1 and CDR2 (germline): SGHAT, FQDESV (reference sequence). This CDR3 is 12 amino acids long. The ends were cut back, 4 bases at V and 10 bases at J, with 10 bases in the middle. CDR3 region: CASSSTEGKLFF. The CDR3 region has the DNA TGTGCCAGCAGCTCAACCGAGGGAAAACTGTTTTTT.

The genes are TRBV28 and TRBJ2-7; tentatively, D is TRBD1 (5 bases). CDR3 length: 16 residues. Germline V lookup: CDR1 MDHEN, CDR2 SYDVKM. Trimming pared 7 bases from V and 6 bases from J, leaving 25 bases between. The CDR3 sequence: CASTQNPQGRVGEQYF. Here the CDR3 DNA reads TGTGCCAGCACCCAGAACCCCCAGGGCAGGGTGGGCGAGCAGTACTTC. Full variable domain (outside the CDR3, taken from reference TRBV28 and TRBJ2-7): DVKVTQSSRYLVKRTGEKVFLECVQDMDHENMFWYRQDPGLGLRLIYFSYDVKMKEKGDIPEGYSVSREKKERFSLILESASTNQTSMYLCASTQNPQGRVGEQYFGPGTRLTVT.